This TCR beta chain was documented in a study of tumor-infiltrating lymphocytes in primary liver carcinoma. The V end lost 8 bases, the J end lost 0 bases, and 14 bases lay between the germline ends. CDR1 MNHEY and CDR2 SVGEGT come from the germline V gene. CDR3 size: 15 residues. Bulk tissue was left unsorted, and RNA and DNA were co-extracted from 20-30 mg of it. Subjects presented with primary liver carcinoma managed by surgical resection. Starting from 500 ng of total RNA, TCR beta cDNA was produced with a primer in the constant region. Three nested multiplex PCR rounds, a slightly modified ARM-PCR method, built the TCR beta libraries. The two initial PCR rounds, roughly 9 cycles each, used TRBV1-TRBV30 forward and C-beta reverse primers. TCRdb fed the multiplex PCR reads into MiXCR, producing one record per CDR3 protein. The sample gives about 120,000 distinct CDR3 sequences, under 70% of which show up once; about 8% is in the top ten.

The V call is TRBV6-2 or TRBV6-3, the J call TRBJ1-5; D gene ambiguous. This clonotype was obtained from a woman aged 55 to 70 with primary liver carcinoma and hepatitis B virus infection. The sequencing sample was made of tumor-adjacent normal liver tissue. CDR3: CASDQPYPSNQPQHF. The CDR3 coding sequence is TGTGCCAGCGACCAGCCCTACCCTAGCAATCAGCCCCAGCATTTT.